This is a list of T cell receptor beta chains from one sample in a study of blood T cell repertoires in COVID-19. Measured with immunoSEQ multiplex PCR; TCRdb has only the in-frame clones, and not every one. This table has approximately 350,000 clones, 85% to 90% appearing once. The sequencing input was peripheral blood. These receptors were collected from a woman aged 50 to 60 with COVID-19, enrolled during active disease. The CDR3 runs from the conserved cysteine through the conserved F or W. D genes are given only for firm matches. Clone size is not always given. Where it is, it says once, few, many or a class for expanded clones.

D	V	size	J	DNA	CDR3
TRBD2	TRBV2	.	TRBJ2-1	TGTGCCAGCACCGGCGGGACTAGCGGACTTCACTACAATGAGCAGTTCTTC	CASTGGTSGLHYNEQFF
TRBD2	TRBV18	.	TRBJ2-5	TGTGCCAGCTCACCACCCCGGACTAGCGGGAGTTTGGAGACCCAGTACTTC	CASSPPRTSGSLETQYF
.	TRBV27	.	TRBJ1-5	TGTGCCAGCAGTTTATATTCCGGGGGAGGTCAGCCCCAGCATTTT	CASSLYSGGGQPQHF
.	TRBV6-6	.	TRBJ1-1	TGTGCCAGCACCGACGGGGGGTGGGGGCTTAGAACTGAAGCTTTCTTT	CASTDGGWGLRTEAFF
TRBD1	TRBV5-1	once	TRBJ2-2	TGCGCCAGCAGCCCGGGACAGAAGAACACCGGGGAGCTGTTTTTT	CASSPGQKNTGELFF
TRBD1	TRBV5-5	.	TRBJ1-4	TGTGCCAGCAGCCCGAACCGGGACAGTGTTTTAGCTAATGAAAAACTGTTTTTT	CASSPNRDSVLANEKLFF
TRBD1	TRBV6-5	.	TRBJ1-2	TGTGCCAGCATCAAACTCGTAGGGGGCTACTATGGCTACACCTTC	CASIKLVGGYYGYTF
.	TRBV5-1	.	TRBJ2-3	TGCGCCAGCAGCTTGTCTCCCCAGGGAACCACAGATACGCAGTATTTT	CASSLSPQGTTDTQYF
TRBD2	TRBV14	few	TRBJ2-7	TGTGCCAGCAGCCAACGTACCCCCCGAGCGGGAGGGCCTAAAGGTCACGAGCAGTACTTC	CASSQRTPRAGGPKGHEQYF
.	TRBV30	.	TRBJ1-2	TGTGCCTGGAGTGTACGCGGCCATGGCTACACCTTC	CAWSVRGHGYTF
TRBD1	TRBV5-5	.	TRBJ1-1	TGTGCCAGCAGCTTGGTGGGACAGAGGGGGAACACTGAAGCTTTCTTT	CASSLVGQRGNTEAFF
TRBD1	TRBV4-1	.	TRBJ2-3	TGCGCCAGCAGCCAATCCGGGACAGGGGGGGATACGCAGTATTTT	CASSQSGTGGDTQYF
.	TRBV5-8	once	TRBJ1-3	TGTGCCAGCAGCCCCGGCAGGGTGTATCGAAACACCATATATTTT	CASSPGRVYRNTIYF
.	TRBV11-2	once	TRBJ2-3	TGTGCCAGCAGCTCGAGAGATACGCAGTATTTT	CASSSRDTQYF
TRBD2	TRBV30	.	TRBJ2-3	TGTGCCTGGAGTGTAAGGACTAGCGGGCTACGGCCAGATACGCAGTATTTT	CAWSVRTSGLRPDTQYF
.	TRBV7-6	.	TRBJ2-5	TGTGCCAGCAGCCGGTTGGAGACCCAGTACTTC	CASSRLETQYF
TRBD2	TRBV9	.	TRBJ2-5	TGTGCCAGCAGCGCAGGACTAGCGGGAGTAGAGACCCAGTACTTC	CASSAGLAGVETQYF
.	TRBV11-2	.	TRBJ2-7	TGTGCCAGCAGCTTAGATCGAGGCCAGGGTATCCACGAGCAGTACTTC	CASSLDRGQGIHEQYF
TRBD1	TRBV6-1	.	TRBJ2-2	TGTGCCAGCAGTGATCCGGGACAGGGGAACACCGGGGAGCTGTTTTTT	CASSDPGQGNTGELFF
TRBD1	TRBV6-5	once	TRBJ1-1	TGTGCCAGCCATCACAGGGGACCCGAAGCTTTCTTT	CASHHRGPEAFF
TRBD2	TRBV2	.	TRBJ2-5	TGTGCCAGCAAAACCGGGACTAGCGGGCCGGAGACCCAGTACTTC	CASKTGTSGPETQYF
.	TRBV18	.	TRBJ1-1	TGTGCCAGCTCACCGATAGGTACGGTTGAACAGGGTGAAGCTTTCTTT	CASSPIGTVEQGEAFF
TRBD2	TRBV18	.	TRBJ2-5	TGTGCCAGCTCAAAATTAGCGGGAAGGCAGGAGACCCAGTACTTC	CASSKLAGRQETQYF
TRBD1	TRBV7-3	.	TRBJ1-2	TGTGCCAGCAGCCCAACGACAGGGTTTGGCTATGGCTACACCTTC	CASSPTTGFGYGYTF
.	TRBV6-5	.	TRBJ2-5	TGTGCCAGCAGTTACTCCTTTACAGGGCCTGAGACCCAGTACTTC	CASSYSFTGPETQYF
.	TRBV6-6	.	TRBJ2-7	TGTGCCAGCAGTGCAGGACAGTCTATATACTACGAGCAGTACTTC	CASSAGQSIYYEQYF
TRBD1	TRBV5-6	.	TRBJ2-5	TGTGCCAGCAGCTTGGTGACAGGGTATGGGGGAGAGACCCAGTACTTC	CASSLVTGYGGETQYF
TRBD2	TRBV30	.	TRBJ2-7	TGTGCCTGGAGGAGCGGGAACGAGTACGAGCAGTACTTC	CAWRSGNEYEQYF
TRBD2	TRBV4-1	.	TRBJ2-5	TGCGCCAGCACCCTAGCGGGAGGACGGTGGGAGACCCAGTACTTC	CASTLAGGRWETQYF
TRBD1	TRBV5-1	once	TRBJ1-1	TGCGCCAGCTCCGTGCAGGGGGCCGACACTGAAGCTTTCTTT	CASSVQGADTEAFF
.	TRBV30	.	TRBJ2-3	TGTGCCTGGAGTGTAGGAGGGACAGATACGCAGTATTTT	CAWSVGGTDTQYF
TRBD2	TRBV19	.	TRBJ2-1	TGTGCCAGTAGTATAGATAACCTGGGACTAGCGGGAGTCGCAAATGAGCAGTTCTTC	CASSIDNLGLAGVANEQFF
TRBD1	TRBV7-9	.	TRBJ1-2	TGTGCCAGCAGCTTAGACGGACAGGGAAATGGCTACACCTTC	CASSLDGQGNGYTF
.	TRBV5-6	once	TRBJ1-4	TGTGCCAGCAGCTTTCGTTCAGGGGCTGGTGAAAAACTGTTTTTT	CASSFRSGAGEKLFF
.	TRBV19	.	TRBJ2-5	TGTGCCAGTAGTATATTGGGCAAGGGTCGGGAAGGGACCCAGTACTTC	CASSILGKGREGTQYF
.	TRBV6-5	.	TRBJ1-2	TGTGCCAGCAGGGTGGGCGCCTTCGCCAACTATGGCTACACCTTC	CASRVGAFANYGYTF
TRBD1	TRBV27	.	TRBJ1-2	TGTGCCAGCAGTTTAGCAGGGGGCTATGGCTACACCTTC	CASSLAGGYGYTF
TRBD1	TRBV27	.	TRBJ2-5	TGTGCCAGCTCAGCCCAGGGGGCGCAGTTTAAGACCCAGTACTTC	CASSAQGAQFKTQYF
.	TRBV12-3/TRBV12-4	.	TRBJ1-1	TGTGCCAGCAGCCTCGGGTCGAACACTGAAGCTTTCTTT	CASSLGSNTEAFF
TRBD2	TRBV11-3	.	TRBJ2-3	TGTGCCAGCAGCCCGTCTGGCGGGAGCCCCACAGATACGCAGTATTTT	CASSPSGGSPTDTQYF
TRBD1	TRBV28	.	TRBJ1-3	TGTGCCAGCAGTCCCCGGGACAGACAGTTTGGAAACACCATATATTTT	CASSPRDRQFGNTIYF
.	TRBV30	.	TRBJ1-4	TGTGCCTGGAGTGGGGGACTGATTAATGAAAAACTGTTTTTT	CAWSGGLINEKLFF
TRBD1	TRBV19	.	TRBJ1-5	TGTGCCAGTGCATACAAAGGGACAGGGAATCAGCCCCAGCATTTT	CASAYKGTGNQPQHF
.	TRBV7-9	.	TRBJ1-2	TGTGCCAGCAGCCTCAGGGGCGCGGGGGATGGCTACACCTTC	CASSLRGAGDGYTF
TRBD1	TRBV5-1	.	TRBJ2-1	TGCGCCAGCAGCTTGGACCCGTCTGGGACAGGGGGTTCCGATGAGCAGTTCTTC	CASSLDPSGTGGSDEQFF
TRBD2	TRBV5-8	.	TRBJ2-7	TGTGCCAGCAGCTTGATCCAGTCGGGAGGAGAGCAGTACTTC	CASSLIQSGGEQYF
TRBD1	TRBV10-1	.	TRBJ2-7	TGCGCCAGCAGTGAGAGGGACAGCTACTCCTACGAGCAGTACTTC	CASSERDSYSYEQYF
TRBD1	TRBV7-9	.	TRBJ1-6	TGTGCCAGCAAGACGGACAGGGCTTTCTATAATTCACCCCTCCACTTT	CASKTDRAFYNSPLHF
.	TRBV15	.	TRBJ1-3	TGTGCCACCAGCAGAGGCGGGGCGTCTGGAAACACCATATATTTT	CATSRGGASGNTIYF
TRBD1	TRBV7-8	.	TRBJ1-2	TGTGCCAGCAGCTTACCGGGACAGCTCTATGGCTACACCTTC	CASSLPGQLYGYTF
.	TRBV10-1	.	TRBJ1-5	TGCGCCACTCCTGGGAGAGACAATCAGCCCCAGCATTTT	CATPGRDNQPQHF
.	TRBV19	.	TRBJ2-1	TGTGCCAGTAGTATCGTTGACTCCCTCTTGGAGCAGTTCTTC	CASSIVDSLLEQFF
TRBD2	TRBV7-3	.	TRBJ2-1	TGTGCCAGCAGCTTTTTGGGCGGGAGAAGCTCCTACAATGAGCAGTTCTTC	CASSFLGGRSSYNEQFF
.	TRBV4-1	.	TRBJ2-7	TGCGCCAGCAGCCAACCTGGAGGATTCTTCTCCTACGAGCAGTACTTC	CASSQPGGFFSYEQYF